This TCR beta chain is drawn from a study of shared clonotypes between healthy human individuals. With 6 bases clipped from V and 9 bases from J, the junction kept 7 bases outside the gene matches. The CDR3 spans 14 residues. CDR1 and CDR2 from the germline V gene are MDHEN and SYDVKM. Measured with immunoSEQ multiplex PCR; TCRdb has only the in-frame clones, and not every one. This sample carries a few hundred thousand clones, around 76% of them seen once, and the ten largest clones take more than 10%. This sequence was found in a woman aged 35 to 49 in good health. Some clones in this sample may be carry-over from other donors' samples. V usage is TRBV28 and J usage is TRBJ2-7; 14 nucleotides agree with TRBD2. The specimen was PBMCs. CDR3 bases: TGTGCCAGCAGCTCGACTAGCGGGAGGGCCCGGCAGTACTTC. It codes for CASSSTSGRARQYF.